This T cell receptor (beta chain) was found in a study of CXCR3-negative and CXCR3-positive naive CD8 T cells. Looking at the study overall: Sequencing brought in 130 million to 150 million TRB reads altogether, and each library got about 1.5 +/- 0.3 million. Study-level results: CXCR3-positive naive cells had TRB CDR3s that were more hydrophobic than CXCR3-negative naive cells had. Both naive subsets had comparably high diversity; memory CD8+ cells much lower. Whereas memory cells differed, naive CXCR3-negative and CXCR3-positive cells shared similar TRBV-TRBJ usage.

5' RACE with UMI labels generated the TRB cDNA libraries. From the 5' RACE reads, TCRdb lists one entry per CDR3 protein and no DNA. Here the sample table reports over 70,000 distinct CDR3 sequences. Remarks on this clonotype: Its target is unknown.

CDR1 and CDR2 from the germline V gene are SQVTM and ANQGSEA. The CDR3 loop spans 18 amino acids. Sequencing was done on a sample of naive CXCR3+ CD8+ T cells from blood. Subset in this sample: CD45RO-CCR7+CD27+CD95- naive CD8+ T cells expressing CXCR3 (TNR3+). The chain uses TRBV29-1 and TRBJ2-6; TCRdb picks TRBD2, but there is no DNA to check that call. This TCR was sampled from a human donor in good health. Some clones in this sample may be carry-over from other donors' samples. CDR3 sequence: CSVYPGSAGRTGANVLTF. Looking up the rest from reference TRBV29-1 and TRBJ2-6 gives the full variable domain: SAVISQKPSRDICQRGTSLTIQCQVDSQVTMMFWYRQQPGQSLTLIATANQGSEATYESGFVIDKFPISRPNLTFSTLTVSNMSPEDSSIYLCSVYPGSAGRTGANVLTFGAGSRLTVL.